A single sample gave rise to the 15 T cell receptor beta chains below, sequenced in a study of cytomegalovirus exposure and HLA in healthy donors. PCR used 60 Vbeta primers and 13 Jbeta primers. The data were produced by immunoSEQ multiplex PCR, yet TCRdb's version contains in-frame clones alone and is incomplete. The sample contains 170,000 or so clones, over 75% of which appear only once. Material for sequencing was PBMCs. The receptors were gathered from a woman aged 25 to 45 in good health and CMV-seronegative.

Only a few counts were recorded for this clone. CDR3 in DNA: TGTGCCAGCAGGGAACTTCTTAGCACAGATACGCAGTATTTT. Its translation is CASRELLSTDTQYF. The chain carries TRBV6-1 and TRBJ2-3; D gene uncertain. The V end lost 6 bases, the J end lost 0 bases, and 10 bases lay between the germline ends. This CDR3 contains 14 residues. CDR1 is MNHNS and CDR2 is SASEGT in the germline V gene.

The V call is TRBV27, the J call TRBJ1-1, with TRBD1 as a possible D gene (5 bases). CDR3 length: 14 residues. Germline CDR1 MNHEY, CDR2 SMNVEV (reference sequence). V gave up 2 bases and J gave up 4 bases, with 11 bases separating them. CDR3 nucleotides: TGTGCCAGCAGTTTAAGCCGGGGGGGCACTGAAGCTTTCTTT. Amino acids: CASSLSRGGTEAFF.

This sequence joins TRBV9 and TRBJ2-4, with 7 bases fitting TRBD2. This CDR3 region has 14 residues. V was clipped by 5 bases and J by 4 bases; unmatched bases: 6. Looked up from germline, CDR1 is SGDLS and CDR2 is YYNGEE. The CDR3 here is CASRVSGIKNIQYF. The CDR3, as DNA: TGTGCCAGCAGGGTGAGCGGGATTAAAAACATTCAGTACTTC.

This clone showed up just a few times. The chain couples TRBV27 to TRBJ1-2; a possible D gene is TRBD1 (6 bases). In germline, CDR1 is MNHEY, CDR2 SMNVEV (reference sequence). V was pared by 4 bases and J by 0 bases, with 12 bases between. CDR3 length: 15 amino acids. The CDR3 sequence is CASSSPGQSNYGYTF. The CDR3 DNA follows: TGTGCCAGCAGTTCCCCGGGACAATCTAACTATGGCTACACCTTC.

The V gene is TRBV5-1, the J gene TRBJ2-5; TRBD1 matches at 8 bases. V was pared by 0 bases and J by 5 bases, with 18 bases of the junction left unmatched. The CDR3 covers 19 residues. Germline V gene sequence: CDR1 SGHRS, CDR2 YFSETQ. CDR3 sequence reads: CASSLEGHRTGLFRETQYF. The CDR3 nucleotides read TGCGCCAGCAGCTTGGAAGGACATCGGACAGGGCTATTCAGGGAGACCCAGTACTTC.

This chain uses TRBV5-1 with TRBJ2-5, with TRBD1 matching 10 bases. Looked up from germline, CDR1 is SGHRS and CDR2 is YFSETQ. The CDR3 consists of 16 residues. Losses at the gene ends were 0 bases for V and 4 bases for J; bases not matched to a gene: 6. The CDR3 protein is CASSLGGTGERETQYF. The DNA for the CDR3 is TGCGCCAGCAGCTTGGGAGGGACAGGGGAACGAGAGACCCAGTACTTC. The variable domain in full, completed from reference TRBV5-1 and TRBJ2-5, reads KAGVTQTPRYLIKTRGQQVTLSCSPISGHRSVSWYQQTPGQGLQFLFEYFSETQRNKGNFPGRFSGRQFSNSRSEMNVSTLELGDSALYLCASSLGGTGERETQYFGPGTRLLVL.

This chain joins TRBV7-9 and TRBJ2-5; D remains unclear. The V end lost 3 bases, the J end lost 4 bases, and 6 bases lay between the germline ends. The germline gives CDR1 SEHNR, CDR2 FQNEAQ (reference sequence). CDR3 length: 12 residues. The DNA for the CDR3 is TGTGCCAGCAGCTTCGTCTCAGAGACCCAGTACTTC. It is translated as CASSFVSETQYF.

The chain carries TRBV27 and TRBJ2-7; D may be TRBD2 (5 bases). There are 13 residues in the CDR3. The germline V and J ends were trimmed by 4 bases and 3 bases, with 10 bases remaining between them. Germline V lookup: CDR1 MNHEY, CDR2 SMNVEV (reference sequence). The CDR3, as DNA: TGTGCCAGCAGTTACGGGAACGGCTACGAGCAGTACTTC. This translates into CASSYGNGYEQYF.

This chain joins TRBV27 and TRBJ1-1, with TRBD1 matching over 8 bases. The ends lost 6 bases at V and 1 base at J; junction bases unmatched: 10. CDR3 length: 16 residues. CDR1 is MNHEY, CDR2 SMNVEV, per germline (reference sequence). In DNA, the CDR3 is TGTGCCAGCAGCCAATATAGGACAGGGCCGAACACTGAAGCTTTCTTT. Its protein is CASSQYRTGPNTEAFF.

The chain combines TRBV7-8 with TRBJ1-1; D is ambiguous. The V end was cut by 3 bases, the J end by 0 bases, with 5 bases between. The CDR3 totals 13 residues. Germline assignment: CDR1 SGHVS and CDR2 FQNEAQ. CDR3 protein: CASSLTVNTEAFF. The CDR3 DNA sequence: TGTGCCAGCAGCTTGACTGTGAACACTGAAGCTTTCTTT.

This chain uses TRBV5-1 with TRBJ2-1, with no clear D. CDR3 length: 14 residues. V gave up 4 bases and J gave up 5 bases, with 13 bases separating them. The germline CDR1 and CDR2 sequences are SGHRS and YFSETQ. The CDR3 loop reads CASSTAVRDNEQFF. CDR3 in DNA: TGCGCCAGCAGCACCGCGGTGCGAGACAATGAGCAGTTCTTC.

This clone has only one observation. CDR3 loop: CASSHQQGAAETQYF. CDR3 nucleotides: TGCGCCAGCAGCCATCAACAGGGGGCGGCAGAGACCCAGTACTTC. The rearrangement links TRBV4-1 to TRBJ2-5; 9 positions agree with TRBD1. The CDR3 runs to 15 residues. V shed 3 bases and J 4 bases; nucleotides not matched to a gene: 6. Germline lookup yields CDR1 MGHRA and CDR2 YSYEKL.

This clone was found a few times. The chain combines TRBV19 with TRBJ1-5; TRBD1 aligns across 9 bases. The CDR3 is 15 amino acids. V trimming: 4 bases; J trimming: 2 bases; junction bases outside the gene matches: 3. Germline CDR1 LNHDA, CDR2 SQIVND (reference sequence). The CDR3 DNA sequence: TGTGCCAGTAGTACTACAGGGGGCGGCAATCAGCCCCAGCATTTT. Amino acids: CASSTTGGGNQPQHF.

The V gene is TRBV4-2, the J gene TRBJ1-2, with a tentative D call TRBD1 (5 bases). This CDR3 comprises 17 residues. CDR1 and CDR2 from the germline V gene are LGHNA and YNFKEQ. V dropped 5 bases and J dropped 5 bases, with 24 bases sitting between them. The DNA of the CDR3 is TGTGCCAGCAGCACACCTGGGGGGGAGGGTACTACGTATGGCTACACCTTC. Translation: CASSTPGGEGTTYGYTF.

DNA of the CDR3: TGTGCCAGCAGTTTATCTCTAGCGGGAGTTACCGGGGAGCTGTTTTTT. Encoded protein: CASSLSLAGVTGELFF. V usage is TRBV27 and J usage is TRBJ2-2; TRBD2 aligns across 10 bases. CDR3 length equals 16 residues. Trimming removed 0 bases from V and 5 bases from J; junction bases left unmatched: 3. CDR1 is MNHEY, CDR2 SMNVEV, per germline (reference sequence).